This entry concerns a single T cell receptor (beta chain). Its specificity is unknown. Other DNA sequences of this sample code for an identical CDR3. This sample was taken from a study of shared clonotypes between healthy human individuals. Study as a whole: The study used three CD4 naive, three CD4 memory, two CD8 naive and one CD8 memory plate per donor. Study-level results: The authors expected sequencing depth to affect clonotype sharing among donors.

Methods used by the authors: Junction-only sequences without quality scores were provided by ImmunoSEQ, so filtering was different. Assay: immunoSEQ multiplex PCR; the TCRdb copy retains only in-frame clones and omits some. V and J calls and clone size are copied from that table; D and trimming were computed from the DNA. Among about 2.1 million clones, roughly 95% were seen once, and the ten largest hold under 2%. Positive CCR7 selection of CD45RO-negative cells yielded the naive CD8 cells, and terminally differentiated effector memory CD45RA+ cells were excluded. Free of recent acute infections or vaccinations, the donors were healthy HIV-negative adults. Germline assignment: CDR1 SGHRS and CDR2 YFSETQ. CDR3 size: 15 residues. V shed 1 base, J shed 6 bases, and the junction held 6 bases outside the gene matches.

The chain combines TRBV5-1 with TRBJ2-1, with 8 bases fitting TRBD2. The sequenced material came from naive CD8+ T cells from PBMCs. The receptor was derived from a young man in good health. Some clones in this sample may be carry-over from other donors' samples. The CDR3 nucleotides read TGCGCCAGCAGCTTGCTCGGGGGGGTTAGCAATGAGCAGTTCTTC. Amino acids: CASSLLGGVSNEQFF.